Given below is one TCR beta chain in context. This clone was seen a handful of times. Within one base of it there is no much larger clone, and no base qualities were kept. This record comes from a study of graft-versus-host responses after intestinal transplantation (dated by TCRdb to the early 2020s). Regarding the research as a whole: The transplants that recipients received were multivisceral, liver-intestinal, or isolated intestinal. A cohort of 24 intestinal transplant recipients, including one retransplant, was enrolled, and a few patients lacking pretransplant specimens were excluded. After intestinal transplantation, graft-versus-host and host-versus-graft alloreactive T cell clones were followed in the graft, circulation and bone marrow using bulk TCR-beta CDR3 sequencing. Donor T cell macrochimerism was defined as a peak of at least 4% donor T cells among recipient peripheral blood mononuclear cells. To identify alloreactive clones, pre-transplant mixed lymphocyte reaction products were sequenced and then compared with unstimulated pre-transplant donor and recipient T cells. Every recipient was given anti-thymocyte globulin induction, followed by around three years of maintenance tacrolimus and steroids. Instead of going to the commercial service, samples from a few later patients were sequenced in-house on an Illumina MiSeq and processed with MiXCR. Study-wide conclusions, independent of this receptor: GvH clones were detected in recipient bone marrow, and some of these GvH clones were observed earlier in ileal mucosa or blood, consistent with an intestinal mucosal origin. The relatively low number and heterogeneity of intestinal transplant patients limited the conclusions. Early after transplant, peak levels of circulating GvH clones were found to be associated with declines in HvG clones. In the allografts of patients with donor T cell macrochimerism, GvH to HvG T cell clonal ratios were high.

Between the V and J ends, shortened by 3 bases and 0 bases respectively, the junction contains 18 bases. CDR1 and CDR2 (SGHAT, FQNNGV) derive from the germline V gene. The CDR3 starts with the cysteine, ends with the phenylalanine, and has 17 residues. Just the 51-base CDR3 DNA is kept, in frame starting at base 1. The meaning of the sample's time point label: cells obtained before transplantation from donor or recipient. In the mixed lymphocyte reactions, 200,000 CFSE-labeled pre-transplant responders were plated with 200,000 irradiated violet-dye-labeled stimulators and cultured for approximately six days. Proliferating CD3+CD4+CFSE-low and CD3+CD8+CFSE-low responder cells were FACS-sorted on a BD Influx sorter after the mixed lymphocyte reaction. The library relied on the immunoSEQ multiplex PCR assay. In most patients, genomic DNA was isolated using the Qiagen DNeasy Blood and Tissue Kit and sent frozen to Adaptive Biotechnologies for TCR sequencing. For most patients, high-throughput TCR-beta CDR3 sequencing of genomic DNA was performed by Adaptive Biotechnologies. As for the authors' bioinformatics: Adaptive's ImmunoSEQ software was the source of the TCR sequencing data for over 15 patients, while a few other patients were processed with MiXCR and VDJtools. To correct CD4 versus CD8 sorting errors, any sequence found in both subsets at a frequency ratio below 5:1 was removed. CDR3 nucleotide sequences shared between donor and recipient were removed because their origin could not be assigned. At least 2-fold expansion over unstimulated cells and a minimum CFSE-low frequency of 0.002% (template counts) or 0.001% (read counts) were required for clones to be classified as alloreactive. Clones were considered mappable if detected in sequenced pre-transplant spleen, lymph node, or MLR CFSE-low populations of the donor or recipient. Cumulative frequency of alloreactive clones was calculated as a percentage of all sequences weighted by copy number. The table comes from immuneACCESS by way of TCRdb, which keeps in-frame sequences with V and J called. Part of the clones is missing from these tables; in studies checked, under half for an unresolved V gene and the rest for unknown reasons. From that table come the V and J calls and clone size; the DNA was used to work out D and trimming. The sample contains 11,000 to 15,000 clones, roughly 29% of them found a single time. Under 5% of the sample rests with the top ten.

This clonotype was obtained from a human patient who received an intestinal transplant. The sequence is built from TRBV11-2 and TRBJ2-7; the D gene remains uncertain. Sample: alloreactive CD4+ T cells from a mixed lymphocyte reaction culture, taken before intestinal transplant. The cell subset or site tag for this specimen amounts to: CFSE-low proliferating T cells sorted from roughly six-day pre-transplant mixed lymphocyte reaction (GvH or HvG direction). Read as DNA, the sequence is TGTGCCAGCAGCTTCTCAAGTACCCGCGACGGCTCCTACGAGCAGTACTTC. Its translation reads: CASSFSSTRDGSYEQYF.